The T cell receptor delta chain described here comes from a study of gammadelta T cells in human blood. Whole-study results and caveats: Microbial exposure appeared to drive polyclonal γδ T cell expansion after birth.

TCRdb reanalyzed the RT-PCR reads using CATT. Counted here are 1,200 or so delta-chain clones, more than 9.5% occurring once; the ten biggest clones make up under 9.5%. The table lists this clone with a few counts. Its specificity is unknown. It differs at one base from a far larger clone, so likely a read error. The length of the CDR3 is 22 residues. Germline V gene data show CDR1 as TSWWSYY and CDR2 as QGS. Trimming stripped 2 bases from V and 0 bases from J, with 31 bases between. The sequence was obtained from a human donor. Sequencing used non-Vgamma9Vdelta2 gamma-delta T cells from infant blood. J is TRDJ1 and V is TRDV1, with D unclear. The J gene, absent from TCRdb, was called here by matching the DNA to germline. This CDR3 is CALGEAHKLRPGGSSYTDKLIF. In DNA form, the CDR3 reads TGTGCTCTTGGGGAAGCCCACAAGCTACGCCCTGGTGGATCCTCATACACCGATAAACTCATCTTT.